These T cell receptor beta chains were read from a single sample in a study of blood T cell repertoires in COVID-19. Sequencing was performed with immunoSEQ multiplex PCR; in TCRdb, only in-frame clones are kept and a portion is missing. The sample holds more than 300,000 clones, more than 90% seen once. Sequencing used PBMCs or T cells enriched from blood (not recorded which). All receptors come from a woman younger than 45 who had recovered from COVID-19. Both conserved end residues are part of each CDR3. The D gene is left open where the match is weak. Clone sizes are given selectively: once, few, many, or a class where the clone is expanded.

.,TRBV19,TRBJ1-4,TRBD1,TGTGCCAGTAGTCCAAACAGGGGATCTAATGAAAAACTGTTTTTT,CASSPNRGSNEKLFF
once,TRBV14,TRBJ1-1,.,TGTGCCACCCGGACACAACCGAACACTGAAGCTTTCTTT,CATRTQPNTEAFF
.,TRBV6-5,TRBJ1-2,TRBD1,TGTGCCAGCAGTTACGGGCAGGGGGCTAACTATGGCTACACCTTC,CASSYGQGANYGYTF
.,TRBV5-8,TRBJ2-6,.,TGTGCCAGCAGCTTTGAGGGTACTGGGGCCAACGTCCTGACTTTC,CASSFEGTGANVLTF
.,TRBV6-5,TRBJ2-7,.,TGTGCCAGCAGTCGCAGGGTGGCCTACGAGCAGTACTTC,CASSRRVAYEQYF
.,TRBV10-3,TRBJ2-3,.,TGTGCCATCAGGGCGGCGGATACGCAGTATTTT,CAIRAADTQYF
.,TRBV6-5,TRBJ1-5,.,TGTGCCAGCAGTCTCGGACACACGCTCGGTCAGCCCCAGCATTTT,CASSLGHTLGQPQHF
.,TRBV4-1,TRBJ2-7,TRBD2,TGCGCCAGCAGCCAAGGGTCTAGCGGGGGGCCAGATTTCTCCTACGAGCAGTACTTC,CASSQGSSGGPDFSYEQYF
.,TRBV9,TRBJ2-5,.,TGTGCCAGCAGCGTAGCTGCGGTCCTACAAGAGACCCAGTACTTC,CASSVAAVLQETQYF
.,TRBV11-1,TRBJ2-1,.,TGTGCCAGCAGCTTAGTTGCCCAGCGGCCCTACAATGAGCAGTTCTTC,CASSLVAQRPYNEQFF
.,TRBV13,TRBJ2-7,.,TGTGCCAGCAGCGCCGGACTGGAAGACTACGAGCAGTACTTC,CASSAGLEDYEQYF
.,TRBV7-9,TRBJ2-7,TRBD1,TGTGCCAGCAGCTGGACCGGGACAGTCTCGCGTGAGCAGTACTTC,CASSWTGTVSREQYF
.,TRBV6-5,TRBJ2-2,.,TGTGCCAGCAGTTACGGGCCCAGCGGGGAGCTGTTTTTT,CASSYGPSGELFF
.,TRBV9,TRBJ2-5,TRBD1,TGTGCCAGCAGCGTAGCTTTAAGGACAGGGGACGAGACCCAGTACTTC,CASSVALRTGDETQYF
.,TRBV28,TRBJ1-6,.,TGTGCCAGCAGTCCAGCCCCAGGGTCCTATAATTCACCCCTCCACTTT,CASSPAPGSYNSPLHF
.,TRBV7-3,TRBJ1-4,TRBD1,TGTGCCAGCAGCTTAGCCGTCCGACAGGACAGGGGGCCTGAAAAACTGTTTTTT,CASSLAVRQDRGPEKLFF
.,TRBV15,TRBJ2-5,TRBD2,TGTGCCACCAGCAGAGCACTAGCGGGAGGGCCGGGTGAGACCCAGTACTTC,CATSRALAGGPGETQYF
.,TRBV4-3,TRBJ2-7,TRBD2,TGCGCCAGCAGCCAAGCTACCGGGGGGGCGCACTCCTACGAGCAGTACTTC,CASSQATGGAHSYEQYF